These 29 T cell receptor beta chains share one sample of origin, sequenced in a study of cytomegalovirus exposure and HLA in healthy donors. With 60 Vbeta and 13 Jbeta primers, the PCR was carried out. This table comes from immunoSEQ multiplex PCR, and its TCRdb copy is limited to in-frame clones, with some not included. The sample yields about 250,000 clones, roughly 80% seen once. Sample: PBMCs. Every receptor here comes from a girl aged 2 to 9 in good health and CMV-seronegative.

This clone has just a few counts. This chain joins TRBV13 and TRBJ1-1, with a tentative D call TRBD1 (5 bases). Germline CDR1 is PRHDT and CDR2 is FYEKMQ (reference sequence). V lost 2 bases to trimming and J lost 1 base, with 5 bases between them. The CDR3 loop spans 13 amino acids. CDR3 DNA sequence: TGTGCCAGCAGCTTACAGGGGAACACTGAAGCTTTCTTT. It specifies CASSLQGNTEAFF.

This clone has only a few counts. J is TRBJ1-2 and V is TRBV4-1; D may be TRBD1 (6 bases). V gave up 2 bases and J gave up 5 bases, with 12 bases separating them. The CDR3 spans 14 residues. In germline, CDR1 is MGHRA, CDR2 YSYEKL. CDR3 sequence: CASSQNTGSYGYTF. DNA for the CDR3: TGCGCCAGCAGCCAAAATACAGGGAGTTATGGCTACACCTTC.

This chain connects TRBV5-1 to TRBJ2-2; 9 nucleotides match TRBD2. Germline trimming cut 4 bases from V and 5 bases from J; bases unmatched to any gene: 6. The CDR3 spans 15 residues. In germline, CDR1 is SGHRS, CDR2 YFSETQ. The CDR3 spells CASSASGLATGELFF. DNA for the CDR3: TGCGCCAGCAGCGCTAGCGGACTAGCGACCGGGGAGCTGTTTTTT.

V is TRBV6-6 and J is TRBJ1-2; 7 nucleotides align to TRBD1. The CDR3 is made up of 13 amino acids. Trimming took 5 bases from V and 4 from J; bases not matched to a gene: 4. CDR1 is MNHNY, CDR2 SVGAGI, per germline (reference sequence). CDR3 sequence (DNA): TGTGCCAGCAGTCCGGACAGGACCTATGGCTACACCTTC. Its translation is CASSPDRTYGYTF.

The gene calls are TRBV27 and TRBJ1-1, with 7 bases lining up with TRBD1. Germline V CDR1 and CDR2: MNHEY, SMNVEV (reference sequence). This CDR3 has 15 residues. Trimming at V came to 6 bases and at J to 0 bases, leaving 7 bases not matched to a gene. The CDR3 DNA reads as TGTGCCAGCAGCCACGCCAGGGGGATGAACACTGAAGCTTTCTTT. It yields the protein CASSHARGMNTEAFF.

The rearrangement links TRBV18 to TRBJ2-3; no firm D call. Trimming shortened V by 2 bases and J by 3 bases, and 6 bases separated the two germline ends. Germline-derived CDR1 and CDR2 are KGHSH and LQKENI. The CDR3 loop spans 13 amino acids. The chain's CDR3 is CASSPSITDTQYF. CDR3 in DNA: TGTGCCAGCTCACCATCCATTACAGATACGCAGTATTTT.

The chain is built from TRBV19 and TRBJ2-3, with TRBD2 matching 8 bases. Trimming cost V 5 bases and J 8 bases; bases outside gene matches: 6. This CDR3 comprises 13 residues. Per the germline V gene, CDR1 is LNHDA and CDR2 is SQIVND (reference sequence). In DNA, the CDR3 is TGTGCCAGTAGTCCGGGACTAGGGGGTACGCAGTATTTT. Its translation: CASSPGLGGTQYF.

The V call is TRBV5-4, the J call TRBJ2-1; 12 bases agree with TRBD2. With 7 bases clipped from V and 8 bases from J, the junction kept 7 bases outside the gene matches. This CDR3 has 14 amino acids. Germline-derived CDR1 and CDR2 are SGHNT and YYREEE (reference sequence). DNA for the CDR3: TGTGCCAGCCTGACTAGCGGGAGTCCCTATGAGCAGTTCTTC. Translating gives CASLTSGSPYEQFF. Variable domain in full (rest from reference TRBV5-4 and TRBJ2-1): ETGVTQSPTHLIKTRGQQVTLRCSSQSGHNTVSWYQQALGQGPQFIFQYYREEENGRGNFPPRFSGLQFPNYSSELNVNALELDDSALYLCASLTSGSPYEQFFGPGTRLTVL.

This chain joins TRBV7-6 and TRBJ2-3; TRBD2 matches at 13 bases. Per the germline V gene, CDR1 is SGHVS and CDR2 is FNYEAQ. This CDR3 comprises 18 residues. J lost 0 bases, V lost 5 bases, and 8 bases had no gene match. The CDR3 DNA sequence: TGTGCCAGCAGCCCACGGACTAGCGGGGGACCTAGCACAGATACGCAGTATTTT. Its protein product is CASSPRTSGGPSTDTQYF.

This chain uses TRBV4-2 with TRBJ2-5, with D possibly being TRBD1 (6 bases). The J call is in doubt because the DNA end fits TRBJ2-7 better. Germline lookup yields CDR1 LGHNA and CDR2 YNFKEQ. The length of the CDR3 is 15 residues. The CDR3 DNA is TGTGCCAGCAGCCAAGATTCAGACAGGTCCCGCGAGCAGTACTTC. This translates into CASSQDSDRSREQYF.

The V gene is TRBV6-4, the J gene TRBJ2-7, with 8 bases aligning to TRBD1. Losses at the gene ends were 5 bases for V and 4 bases for J; bases not matched to a gene: 7. Per the germline V gene, CDR1 is MRHNA and CDR2 is SNTAGT. The CDR3 length is 14 residues. CDR3 coding DNA: TGTGCCAGCAGTCCAGGGGGCACCTCGTACGAGCAGTACTTC. Its translation: CASSPGGTSYEQYF.

The chain has TRBV5-1 and TRBJ2-5; 9 bases map to TRBD2. With V trimmed by 6 bases and J by 1 base, 10 bases remained unmatched. CDR3 length: 16 residues. Germline V lookup: CDR1 SGHRS, CDR2 YFSETQ. Here the CDR3 reads CASTEDLRGGQETQYF. The CDR3 nucleotides are TGCGCCAGCACAGAAGATTTGCGGGGGGGCCAAGAGACCCAGTACTTC.

The chain combines TRBV19 with TRBJ2-1; 10 nucleotides align to TRBD2. CDR1 is LNHDA and CDR2 is SQIVND in the germline V gene (reference sequence). Trimming removed 4 bases from V and 5 bases from J; junction bases left unmatched: 8. This CDR3 has 16 residues. CDR3 protein: CASSSGLAVYNNEQFF. The CDR3, as DNA: TGTGCCAGTAGTAGCGGACTAGCGGTATATAACAATGAGCAGTTCTTC.

The chain combines TRBV7-2 with TRBJ1-1; D gene uncertain. This CDR3 spans 15 amino acids. CDR1 is SGHTA and CDR2 is FQGNSA in the germline V gene. V gave up 1 base and J gave up 0 bases, with 9 bases separating them. This CDR3 is CASSLGLSVNTEAFF. The CDR3 DNA reads TGTGCCAGCAGCTTAGGTTTGTCAGTGAACACTGAAGCTTTCTTT.

The chain is built from TRBV7-8 and TRBJ1-3, with D perhaps TRBD1 (6 bases). CDR1 and CDR2 (germline): SGHVS, FQNEAQ. The CDR3 length is 17 residues. The V end was cut by 3 bases, the J end by 2 bases, with 17 bases between. DNA of the CDR3: TGTGCCAGCAGCTTCACCGGCCTCAGGGGCGCTGGAAACACCATATATTTT. Translated: CASSFTGLRGAGNTIYF.

V is TRBV7-6 and J is TRBJ2-5; 11 bases are a match to TRBD2. The V segment lost 10 bases and the J segment 1 base; nucleotides outside the gene matches: 8. This CDR3 has 15 residues. Germline CDR1 SGHVS, CDR2 FNYEAQ. CDR3 sequence: CATRLAGTFQETQYF. Written as DNA, the CDR3 is TGTGCCACCCGACTAGCGGGAACCTTCCAAGAGACCCAGTACTTC.

This clone was picked up a small number of times. V is TRBV6-5 and J is TRBJ2-1, with TRBD2 matching 8 bases. V gave up 6 bases and J gave up 0 bases; unmatched junction bases: 4. Germline assignment: CDR1 MNHEY and CDR2 SVGAGI. The CDR3 is 15 residues long. The CDR3, as DNA: TGTGCCAGCAGGGCAAGCGGGAGCTCCTACAATGAGCAGTTCTTC. It translates to CASRASGSSYNEQFF.

The V and J genes are TRBV5-1 and TRBJ2-5; 9 bases fit TRBD2. In germline, CDR1 is SGHRS, CDR2 YFSETQ. The CDR3 contains 17 residues. The junction had 11 bases not matched to a gene; V was cut back by 0 bases and J by 5 bases. In DNA, the CDR3 is TGCGCCAGCAGCTTGGGCTCTAGCGGGACCTCTGGGGAGACCCAGTACTTC. Amino acids: CASSLGSSGTSGETQYF.

This clone was counted once. The chain carries TRBV7-9 and TRBJ1-5; weak D call: TRBD1 (5 bases). V was trimmed by 1 base and J by 8 bases, leaving 15 bases between them. The germline CDR1 and CDR2 sequences are SEHNR and FQNEAQ (reference sequence). This CDR3 has 15 residues. The CDR3 reads CASSLGADTFEPQHF. In nucleotides, the CDR3 is TGTGCCAGCAGCTTAGGGGCGGACACCTTCGAGCCCCAGCATTTT.

The rearrangement uses TRBV10-2 and TRBJ2-2, with TRBD2 matching 10 bases. Germline V gene data show CDR1 as WSHSY and CDR2 as SAAADI. Trimming removed 4 bases from V and 1 base from J; junction bases left unmatched: 0. The CDR3 consists of 15 residues. CDR3 in DNA: TGCGCCAGCAGTGGGACTAGCGGGAACACCGGGGAGCTGTTTTTT. Its protein product is CASSGTSGNTGELFF.

This chain links TRBV27 with TRBJ1-2; 7 bases match TRBD1. The junction had 5 bases not matched to a gene; V was cut back by 0 bases and J by 7 bases. The CDR3 covers 14 residues. Germline loops: CDR1 MNHEY, CDR2 SMNVEV (reference sequence). The CDR3 DNA follows: TGTGCCAGCAGTTTATCCGGGCAGGGGGTTGGCTACACCTTC. It specifies CASSLSGQGVGYTF.

The genes are TRBV5-1 and TRBJ2-7, with 9 nucleotides matching TRBD2. Trimming took 4 bases from V and 6 from J; bases not matched to a gene: 8. Germline values: CDR1 SGHRS, CDR2 YFSETQ. This CDR3 comprises 14 residues. The CDR3 sequence is CASSLEGLAGEQYF. As DNA, the CDR3 is TGCGCCAGCAGCCTGGAGGGACTAGCAGGCGAGCAGTACTTC.

The chain employs TRBV2 and TRBJ1-2, with 7 bases matching TRBD1. Looked up from germline, CDR1 is SNHLY and CDR2 is FYNNEI. V lost 5 bases and J lost 4; bases outside the gene matches: 10. CDR3 size: 15 residues. CDR3 loop: CASSPGQPAFYGYTF. CDR3 bases: TGTGCCAGCAGTCCGGGACAGCCCGCCTTCTATGGCTACACCTTC.

This clone was picked up a small number of times. The chain recombines TRBV27 with TRBJ2-1; 9 bases fit TRBD2. Germline V gene sequence: CDR1 MNHEY, CDR2 SMNVEV (reference sequence). The length of the CDR3 is 15 residues. J lost 4 bases, V lost 4 bases, and 5 bases had no gene match. CDR3 sequence: CASSSYSGSYNEQFF. CDR3 bases: TGTGCCAGCAGTTCCTATAGCGGGAGTTACAATGAGCAGTTCTTC.

The gene calls are TRBV11-2 and TRBJ2-5; 11 bases are a match to TRBD2. The germline V gene has CDR1 SGHAT and CDR2 FQNNGV. With V trimmed by 4 bases and J by 11 bases, 6 bases remained unmatched. CDR3 length: 13 residues. Here the CDR3 reads CASSSVAGGPQYF. The CDR3 nucleotides read TGTGCCAGCAGCTCCGTAGCGGGAGGGCCTCAGTACTTC.

As for this clone: In this CDR3 the conserved last residue, phenylalanine or tryptophan, is missing, so a read error is likely. The DNA is left out, because the CDR3 cannot be placed on it with certainty; the CDR3 is given as TCRdb lists it. The V call is TRBV2, the J call TRBJ2-7; the table's D call TRBD1 went unverified against the DNA. The germline gives CDR1 SNHLY, CDR2 FYNNEI. With termini counted, the CDR3 has 13 amino acids. CDR3 sequence: CASSEGSGNRGCY.

The rearrangement joins TRBV7-6 to TRBJ2-1; 13 bases are a match to TRBD2. There are 15 residues in the CDR3. The germline gives CDR1 SGHVS, CDR2 FNYEAQ. With V trimmed by 5 bases and J by 5 bases, 3 bases remained unmatched. CDR3 nucleotides: TGTGCCAGCAGCAGAGGACTAGCGGGGGACAATGAGCAGTTCTTC. It translates to CASSRGLAGDNEQFF.

CDR3 protein: CASSIVGGANEAFF. CDR3 in DNA: TGTGCCAGTAGTATAGTCGGGGGGGCCAATGAAGCTTTCTTT. This chain uses TRBV19 with TRBJ1-1; D perhaps matches TRBD1 (6 bases). The V end lost 1 base, the J end lost 7 bases, and 13 bases lay between the germline ends. There are 14 residues in the CDR3. Germline V gene sequence: CDR1 LNHDA, CDR2 SQIVND (reference sequence). Using reference TRBV19 and TRBJ1-1 for the parts outside the CDR3, the full variable domain is DGGITQSPKYLFRKEGQNVTLSCEQNLNHDAMYWYRQDPGQGLRLIYYSQIVNDFQKGDIAEGYSVSREKKESFPLTVTSAQKNPTAFYLCASSIVGGANEAFFGQGTRLTVV.

This rearrangement joins TRBV4-2 to TRBJ2-5; 10 bases match TRBD2. This CDR3 has 15 amino acids. Germline trimming cut 1 base from V and 4 bases from J; bases unmatched to any gene: 3. Germline V CDR1 and CDR2: LGHNA, YNFKEQ. The CDR3 DNA is TGTGCCAGCAGCCAAGGAAGCGGGAGGGGAGAGACCCAGTACTTC. This encodes CASSQGSGRGETQYF.